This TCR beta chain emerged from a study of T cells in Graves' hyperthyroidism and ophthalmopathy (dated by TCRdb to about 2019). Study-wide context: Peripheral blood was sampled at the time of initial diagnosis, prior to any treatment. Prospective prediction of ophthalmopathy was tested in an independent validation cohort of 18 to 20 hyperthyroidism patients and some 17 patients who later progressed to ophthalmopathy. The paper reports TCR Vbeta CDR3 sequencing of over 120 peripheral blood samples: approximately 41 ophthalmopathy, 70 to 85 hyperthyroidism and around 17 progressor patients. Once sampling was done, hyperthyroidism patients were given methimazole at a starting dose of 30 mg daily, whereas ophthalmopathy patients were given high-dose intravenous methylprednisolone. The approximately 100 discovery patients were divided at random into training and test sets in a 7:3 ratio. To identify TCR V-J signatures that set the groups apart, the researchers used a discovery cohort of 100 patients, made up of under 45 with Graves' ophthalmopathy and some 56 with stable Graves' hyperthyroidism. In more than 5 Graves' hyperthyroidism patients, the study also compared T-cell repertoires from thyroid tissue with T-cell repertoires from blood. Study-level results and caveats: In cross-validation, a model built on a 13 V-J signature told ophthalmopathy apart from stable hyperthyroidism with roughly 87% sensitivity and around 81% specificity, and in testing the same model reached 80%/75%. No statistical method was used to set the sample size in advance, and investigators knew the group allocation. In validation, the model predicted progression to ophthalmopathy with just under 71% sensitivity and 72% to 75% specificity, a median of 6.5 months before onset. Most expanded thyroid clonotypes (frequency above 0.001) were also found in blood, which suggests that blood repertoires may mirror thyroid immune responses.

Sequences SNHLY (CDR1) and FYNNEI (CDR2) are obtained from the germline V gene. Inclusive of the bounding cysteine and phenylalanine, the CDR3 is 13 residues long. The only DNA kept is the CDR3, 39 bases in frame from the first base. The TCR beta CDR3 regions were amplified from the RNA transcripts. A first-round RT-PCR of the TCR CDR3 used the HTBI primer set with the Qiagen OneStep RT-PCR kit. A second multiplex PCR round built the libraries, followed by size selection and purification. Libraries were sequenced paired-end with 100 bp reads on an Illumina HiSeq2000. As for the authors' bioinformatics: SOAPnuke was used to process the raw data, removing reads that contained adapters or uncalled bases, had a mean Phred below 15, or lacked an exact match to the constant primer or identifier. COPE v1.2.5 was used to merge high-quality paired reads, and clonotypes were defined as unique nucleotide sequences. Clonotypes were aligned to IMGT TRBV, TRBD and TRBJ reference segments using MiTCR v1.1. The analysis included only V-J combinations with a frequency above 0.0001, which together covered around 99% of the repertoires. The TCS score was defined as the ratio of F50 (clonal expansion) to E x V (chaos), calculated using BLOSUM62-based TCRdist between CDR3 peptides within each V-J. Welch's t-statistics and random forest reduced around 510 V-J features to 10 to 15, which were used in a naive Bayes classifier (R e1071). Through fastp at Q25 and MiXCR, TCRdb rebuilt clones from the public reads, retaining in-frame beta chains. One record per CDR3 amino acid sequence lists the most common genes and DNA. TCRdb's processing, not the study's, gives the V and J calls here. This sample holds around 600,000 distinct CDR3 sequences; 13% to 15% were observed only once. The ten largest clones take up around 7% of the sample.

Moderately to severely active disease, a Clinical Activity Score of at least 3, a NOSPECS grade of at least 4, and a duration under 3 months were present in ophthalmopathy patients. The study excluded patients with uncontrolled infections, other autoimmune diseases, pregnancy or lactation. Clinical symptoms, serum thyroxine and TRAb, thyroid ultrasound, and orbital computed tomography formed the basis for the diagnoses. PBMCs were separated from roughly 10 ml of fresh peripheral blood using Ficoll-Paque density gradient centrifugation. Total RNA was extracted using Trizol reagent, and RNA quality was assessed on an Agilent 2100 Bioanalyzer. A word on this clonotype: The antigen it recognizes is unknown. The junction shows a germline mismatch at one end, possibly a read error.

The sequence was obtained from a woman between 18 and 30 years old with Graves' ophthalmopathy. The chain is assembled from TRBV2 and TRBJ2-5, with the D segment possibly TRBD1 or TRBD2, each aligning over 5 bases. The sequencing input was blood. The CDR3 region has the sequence CASNEEVGTTQYF. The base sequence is TGTGCCAGCAATGAAGAGGTAGGGACGACCCAGTACTTC.